Following are 21 T cell receptor beta chains from one sample sequenced in a study of human T cells and chemical hapten exposure. TCRdb processed the RACE reads anew with MiXCR; each CDR3 protein has one entry. The sample shows some 170,000 distinct CDR3 sequences, about a quarter of them seen only once. Time point described: patch test 3, about 24 weeks after DPC sensitization. Treatment defined: therapeutic diphenylcyclopropenone sensitization with weekly scalp DPC. The specimen comprised whole blood, sampled in connection with sensitization to the hapten diphenylcyclopropenone (DPC). These receptors were taken from a woman aged 18-29 years with alopecia areata. Some clones in this sample may be carry-over from other donors' samples.

Ten or more counts support this clonotype. CDR3 sequence (DNA): TGCAGTGCTAGAAACAGCTTTAACTATGGCTACACCTTC. Amino acids: CSARNSFNYGYTF. The rearrangement links TRBV20-1 to TRBJ1-2; no clear D. CDR3 length equals 13 residues. Germline lookup yields CDR1 DFQATT and CDR2 SNEGSKA (reference sequence). Trimming shortened V by 2 bases and J by 1 base, and 8 bases separated the two germline ends.

This clonotype was seen only a few times. This sequence joins TRBV12-3 or TRBV12-4 and TRBJ2-1; TRBD1 or TRBD2 may be the D gene (6 bases each). CDR3 length: 12 amino acids. Trimming removed 4 bases from V and 15 bases from J, with 16 bases in between. The CDR3 coding sequence is TGTGCCAGCAGTTCAAGGGGGACTGGGTGGTTCTTC. Its translation is CASSSRGTGWFF.

The J gene is TRBJ2-2, the V gene TRBV7-2; D ambiguous. CDR1 is SGHTA, CDR2 FQGNSA, per germline. Trimming pared 1 base from V and 4 bases from J, leaving 7 bases between. This CDR3 has 14 residues. In DNA form, the CDR3 reads TGTGCCAGCAGCTTAGAGGTCGGCACCGGGGAGCTGTTTTTT. Translated: CASSLEVGTGELFF.

This chain joins TRBV20-1 and TRBJ2-7; tentative D call: TRBD1 (6 bases). CDR1 DFQATT and CDR2 SNEGSKA come from the germline V gene (reference sequence). This CDR3 comprises 12 residues. V shed 7 bases and J shed 2 bases, with 12 bases lying between them. The CDR3 spells CSVQGTTYEQYF. The CDR3 DNA reads TGCAGTGTCCAGGGGACCACCTACGAGCAGTACTTC.

The V gene is TRBV9, the J gene TRBJ1-3; no firm D call. This CDR3 region has 16 residues. Per the germline V gene, CDR1 is SGDLS and CDR2 is YYNGEE. Deletions cut 5 bases from V and 0 bases from J, with 15 bases between. The CDR3 protein is CASRDGSDSSGNTIYF. Written as DNA, the CDR3 is TGTGCCAGCAGAGACGGTTCAGATTCCTCTGGAAACACCATATATTTT.

The chain links TRBV29-1 to TRBJ1-1; no reliable D call. The V gene's germline CDR1 is SQVTM and CDR2 ANQGSEA. Trimming took 7 bases from V and 1 from J, leaving 10 bases between them. This CDR3 region has 12 residues. The CDR3 region is CSAARGNTEAFF. CDR3 in DNA: TGCAGCGCCGCCCGGGGGAACACTGAAGCTTTCTTT. The whole variable domain, filled in from reference TRBV29-1 and TRBJ1-1, reads SAVISQKPSRDICQRGTSLTIQCQVDSQVTMMFWYRQQPGQSLTLIATANQGSEATYESGFVIDKFPISRPNLTFSTLTVSNMSPEDSSIYLCSAARGNTEAFFGQGTRLTVV.

This clonotype was seen a few times. This chain uses TRBV7-2 with TRBJ2-1; 12 bases map to TRBD2. V was clipped by 0 bases and J by 4 bases; unmatched bases: 7. The germline V gene encodes CDR1 SGHTA and CDR2 FQGNSA. The CDR3 totals 18 residues. The CDR3 sequence is CASSLAPSGGVNYNEQFF. CDR3 DNA sequence: TGTGCCAGCAGCTTAGCCCCTAGCGGGGGGGTTAATTACAATGAGCAGTTCTTC.

Only a few counts were recorded for this clonotype. The chain carries TRBV20-1 and TRBJ1-3; D is undetermined. The CDR3 has 13 residues. The germline V and J ends were trimmed by 5 bases and 1 base, with 9 bases remaining between them. Germline V gene sequence: CDR1 DFQATT, CDR2 SNEGSKA (reference sequence). The CDR3 nucleotides read TGCAGTGCTTTTAGACGGTCTGGAAACACCATATATTTT. Translating it yields CSAFRRSGNTIYF.

This clonotype was counted only a few times. V and J are TRBV7-2 and TRBJ2-7; D is perhaps TRBD1 (5 bases). The CDR3 sequence is 14 residues long. The germline V gene has CDR1 SGHTA and CDR2 FQGNSA. V lost 5 bases and J 6 bases, leaving 17 bases between the germline ends. The CDR3: CASSPGSSSTEQYF. CDR3 sequence (DNA): TGTGCCAGCAGCCCAGGGTCGTCCTCGACCGAGCAGTACTTC.

This clonotype was counted between two and nine times. This chain links TRBV2 with TRBJ2-5; 8 bases align to TRBD1. The CDR3 spans 14 residues. The trim removed 6 bases at V and 4 bases at J, leaving 7 bases unmatched. CDR1 SNHLY and CDR2 FYNNEI come from the germline V gene. This chain's CDR3 is CASSAWTGPETQYF. The CDR3 DNA sequence: TGTGCCAGCAGCGCATGGACAGGGCCAGAGACCCAGTACTTC.

A single count supports this clonotype. The chain has TRBV6-5 and TRBJ1-1; no clear D gene. This CDR3 comprises 14 residues. The ends were cut back, 2 bases at V and 8 bases at J, with 15 bases in the middle. Germline V gene data show CDR1 as MNHEY and CDR2 as SVGAGI. CDR3 DNA sequence: TGTGCCAGCAGTTACACCCCAATGGCTGGGGAAGCTTTCTTT. Its translation: CASSYTPMAGEAFF.

This clonotype has a handful of counts. V is TRBV29-1 and J is TRBJ2-1; perhaps TRBD2 as D (5 bases). Trimming pared 2 bases from V and 4 bases from J, leaving 15 bases between. This CDR3 has 15 residues. In germline, CDR1 is SQVTM, CDR2 ANQGSEA. The CDR3 coding sequence is TGCAGCGTTGAACGGCTTAGTAGCGCGTACAATGAGCAGTTCTTC. This gives the protein CSVERLSSAYNEQFF.

This sequence joins TRBV7-3 and TRBJ2-3, with D tentatively TRBD2 (5 bases). V was pared by 5 bases and J by 2 bases, with 14 bases between. This CDR3 has 15 amino acids. Looked up from germline, CDR1 is SGHTA and CDR2 is FQGTGA. The CDR3: CASSPRGSTTDTQYF. CDR3 nucleotide sequence: TGTGCCAGCAGCCCAAGAGGGTCTACCACAGATACGCAGTATTTT.

The CDR3 spells CAWSVRGSQPQHF. The CDR3 nucleotides read TGTGCCTGGAGTGTTCGAGGGAGCCAGCCCCAGCATTTT. The rearrangement joins TRBV30 to TRBJ1-5; D is unclear. The CDR3 covers 13 residues. Germline V lookup: CDR1 GTSNPN, CDR2 SVGIG (reference sequence). Trimming stripped 0 bases from V and 7 bases from J, with 10 bases between.

This clonotype was counted a few times. The chain is built from TRBV12-3 or TRBV12-4 and TRBJ2-5; D possibly corresponds to TRBD2 (6 bases). Trimming stripped 6 bases from V and 0 bases from J, with 20 bases between. The CDR3 consists of 17 residues. The CDR3 nucleotides read TGTGCCAGCAGCCCCCCCGGGGGAGCACCGTACCAAGAGACCCAGTACTTC. It translates to CASSPPGGAPYQETQYF.

This clonotype came up a few times. The chain recombines TRBV28 with TRBJ2-2; D is possibly TRBD2 (5 bases). The CDR3 totals 14 residues. Germline CDR1 reads MDHEN; CDR2 reads SYDVKM. The germline V and J ends were trimmed by 5 bases and 6 bases, with 13 bases remaining between them. The CDR3 DNA reads as TGTGCCAGCAGTAGGAGAGGGCCATCCGGGGAGCTGTTTTTT. Protein sequence: CASSRRGPSGELFF.

This clonotype turned up a few times. The chain is built from TRBV6-5 and TRBJ2-3; 10 bases agree with TRBD2. CDR3 length: 15 residues. With V trimmed by 2 bases and J by 7 bases, 6 bases remained unmatched. The germline CDR1 and CDR2 sequences are MNHEY and SVGAGI. The CDR3 protein is CASSYEAGGPNTQYF. DNA for the CDR3: TGTGCCAGCAGTTACGAAGCGGGGGGGCCGAATACGCAGTATTTT.

The genes are TRBV2 and TRBJ2-1, with D possibly TRBD1 on 6 matching bases. The germline V gene has CDR1 SNHLY and CDR2 FYNNEI. Trimming removed 6 bases from V and 6 bases from J, with 18 bases in between. CDR3 size: 15 residues. CDR3 bases: TGTGCCAGCAGCGCTAGGACAGCACGGGGCAATGAGCAGTTCTTC. It encodes CASSARTARGNEQFF.

The chain combines TRBV20-1 with TRBJ1-2; D perhaps matches TRBD1 (6 bases). CDR1 and CDR2 from the germline V gene are DFQATT and SNEGSKA (reference sequence). V lost 6 bases, J lost 5 bases, and 13 bases lay in between. The CDR3 sequence is 12 residues long. CDR3: CSADRDTYGYTF. CDR3 bases: TGCAGTGCCGACCGGGACACTTATGGCTACACCTTC.

V is TRBV28 and J is TRBJ2-3; 10 nucleotides agree with TRBD2. Germline CDR1 reads MDHEN; CDR2 reads SYDVKM. This CDR3 is built from 16 residues. V shed 6 bases and J 11 bases; nucleotides not matched to a gene: 17. CDR3 region: CASSLPSSGGPHEQYF. CDR3 sequence (DNA): TGTGCCAGCAGCCTCCCCTCTAGCGGGGGCCCTCACGAGCAGTATTTT.

The chain is built from TRBV2 and TRBJ2-1; 7 bases are shared with TRBD2. In germline, CDR1 is SNHLY, CDR2 FYNNEI. CDR3 size: 12 residues. With V trimmed by 4 bases and J by 12 bases, 6 bases remained unmatched. CDR3 coding DNA: TGTGCCAGCAGTGTAGGGGCGGGGGTGCAGTTCTTC. Translating gives CASSVGAGVQFF.